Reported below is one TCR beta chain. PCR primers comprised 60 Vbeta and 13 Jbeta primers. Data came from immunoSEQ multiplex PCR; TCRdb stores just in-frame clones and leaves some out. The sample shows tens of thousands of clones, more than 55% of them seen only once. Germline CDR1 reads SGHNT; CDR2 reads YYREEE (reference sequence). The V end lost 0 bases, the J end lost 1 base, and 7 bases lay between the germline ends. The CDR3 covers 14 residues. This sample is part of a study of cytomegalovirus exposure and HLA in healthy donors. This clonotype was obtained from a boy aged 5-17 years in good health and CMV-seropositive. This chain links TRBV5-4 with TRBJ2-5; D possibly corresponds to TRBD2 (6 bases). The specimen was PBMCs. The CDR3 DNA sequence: TGTGCCAGCAGCTTGGGGGACTCCCAAGAGACCCAGTACTTC. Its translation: CASSLGDSQETQYF. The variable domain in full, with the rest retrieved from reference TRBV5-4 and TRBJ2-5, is ETGVTQSPTHLIKTRGQQVTLRCSSQSGHNTVSWYQQALGQGPQFIFQYYREEENGRGNFPPRFSGLQFPNYSSELNVNALELDDSALYLCASSLGDSQETQYFGPGTRLLVL.